These 22 T cell receptor beta chains originate from one sample sequenced in a study of blood T cell repertoires in COVID-19. Method: immunoSEQ multiplex PCR; TCRdb's copy keeps in-frame clones and lacks some. The sample yields some 190,000 clones, 70% to 90% seen once. Sequencing was done on a sample of peripheral blood. Receptors were obtained from a woman in her thirties or forties who had recovered from COVID-19.

This clone was recorded many times. The chain has TRBV29-1 and TRBJ1-1, with TRBD1 matching 8 bases. Germline CDR1 is SQVTM and CDR2 is ANQGSEA. Unmatched junction bases numbered 8, after V lost 5 bases and J lost 3 bases. The CDR3 has 14 residues. CDR3 region: CSVLNRGEDTEAFF. The CDR3 DNA sequence: TGCAGCGTTCTAAACAGGGGGGAGGACACTGAAGCTTTCTTT.

CDR3 sequence reads: CASSLTSGGYEQYF. The CDR3 DNA reads as TGTGCCAGCTCATTGACTAGCGGCGGCTACGAGCAGTACTTC. The gene calls are TRBV18 and TRBJ2-7; 9 nucleotides agree with TRBD2. The CDR3 spans 14 residues. V dropped 5 bases and J dropped 3; count of bases not matched to a gene: 5. The germline V gene encodes CDR1 KGHSH and CDR2 LQKENI.

Here the CDR3 reads CASSSDLTGGETQYF. Written as DNA, the CDR3 is TGTGCCAGCAGTTCGGACCTGACTGGGGGGGAGACCCAGTACTTC. V usage is TRBV25-1 and J usage is TRBJ2-5, with D possibly being TRBD2 (6 bases). V shed 5 bases and J shed 5 bases, with 18 bases lying between them. This CDR3 contains 15 residues. Germline CDR1 is MGHDK and CDR2 is SYGVNS.

This clone came up once. The gene calls are TRBV6-1 and TRBJ2-5; tentative D call: TRBD1 (5 bases). The CDR3 has 15 residues. V lost 1 base, J lost 5 bases, and 14 bases lay in between. Germline V gene lookup returns CDR1 MNHNS and CDR2 SASEGT. CDR3 amino acids: CASSEGPQVLETQYF. The CDR3 DNA reads TGTGCCAGCAGTGAAGGTCCACAGGTCCTGGAGACCCAGTACTTC.

The chain uses TRBV5-5 and TRBJ1-1; D unresolved. V lost 0 bases and J lost 5, with 8 bases in between. The CDR3 totals 13 residues. Germline CDR1 and CDR2: SGHKS and YYEKEE (reference sequence). CDR3 nucleotides: TGTGCCAGCAGCTTGGAAAGAACAACTGAAGCTTTCTTT. Its protein is CASSLERTTEAFF.

This chain uses TRBV27 with TRBJ2-1; D is possibly TRBD1 (6 bases). The V gene lost 3 bases and the J gene lost 8 bases, with 32 bases spanning the gap. Per germline, CDR1 MNHEY and CDR2 SMNVEV (reference sequence). This CDR3 has 20 residues. CDR3 loop: CASSLSTGRVGVRTQYEQFF. DNA of the CDR3: TGTGCCAGCAGTTTGTCCACAGGGCGGGTAGGTGTACGTACACAGTATGAGCAGTTCTTC.

The chain is built from TRBV4-1 and TRBJ2-2; possible D gene TRBD2, 6 bases. This CDR3 has 16 residues. Trimming left V 0 bases short and J 6 bases short, with 14 bases between. Germline CDR1 MGHRA, CDR2 YSYEKL. In DNA, the CDR3 is TGCGCCAGCAGCCAAGATGGCGGGACGATAGCCGGGGAGCTGTTTTTT. Its protein is CASSQDGGTIAGELFF.

The CDR3 nucleotides are TGTGCCACCAAGGGGGAATCAGATACGCAGTATTTT. It encodes CATKGESDTQYF. The chain carries TRBV24-1 and TRBJ2-3; TRBD1 might be the D (6 bases). The V and J ends lost 8 bases and 4 bases respectively, with 9 bases between them. Germline V gene lookup returns CDR1 KGHDR and CDR2 SFDVKD. The CDR3 has 12 residues.

The gene calls are TRBV2 and TRBJ1-3; 7 bases line up with TRBD1. CDR1 and CDR2 (germline): SNHLY, FYNNEI. Trimming took 7 bases from V and 0 from J; bases not matched to a gene: 6. This CDR3 has 15 residues. The CDR3 here is CASKAGTASGNTIYF. The CDR3 nucleotides are TGTGCCAGCAAAGCCGGGACAGCCTCTGGAAACACCATATATTTT.

The chain has TRBV27 and TRBJ2-2; 7 bases fit TRBD2. The CDR3 totals 14 residues. V gave up 7 bases and J gave up 4 bases; unmatched junction bases: 6. CDR1 MNHEY and CDR2 SMNVEV come from the germline V gene (reference sequence). The CDR3 here is CASTYGGFTGELFF. CDR3 sequence (DNA): TGTGCCAGCACATACGGGGGGTTCACCGGGGAGCTGTTTTTT.

The CDR3 DNA sequence: TGTGCCTGCCTTCCCTCGCAGGCAGGGTATGGCTACACCTTC. It is translated as CACLPSQAGYGYTF. This sequence joins TRBV30 and TRBJ1-2, with D tentatively TRBD1 (5 bases). Per the germline V gene, CDR1 is GTSNPN and CDR2 is SVGIG (reference sequence). V lost 6 bases and J 5 bases, leaving 19 bases between the germline ends. CDR3 length: 14 amino acids.

The chain links TRBV9 to TRBJ1-6; D not resolved. Trimming left V 0 bases short and J 6 bases short, with 13 bases between. CDR1 and CDR2 from the germline V gene are SGDLS and YYNGEE. The CDR3 totals 16 residues. CDR3 sequence: CASSVGAGVANSPLHF. As DNA, the CDR3 is TGTGCCAGCAGCGTAGGTGCCGGGGTGGCTAATTCACCCCTCCACTTT. Full variable domain (outside the CDR3, taken from reference TRBV9 and TRBJ1-6): DSGVTQTPKHLITATGQRVTLRCSPRSGDLSVYWYQQSLDQGLQFLIQYYNGEERAKGNILERFSAQQFPDLHSELNLSSLELGDSALYFCASSVGAGVANSPLHFGNGTRLTVT.

This clone was seen once. This chain connects TRBV30 to TRBJ1-1; TRBD1 matches at 8 bases. V shed 2 bases and J 7 bases; nucleotides not matched to a gene: 9. The V gene's germline CDR1 is GTSNPN and CDR2 SVGIG (reference sequence). The CDR3 covers 14 residues. For the CDR3, the DNA is TGTGCCTGGAGTCTTCCCAGGGGGCGGGTTGAAGCTTTCTTT. Its protein is CAWSLPRGRVEAFF.

The chain carries TRBV25-1 and TRBJ1-1; tentatively, D is TRBD1 (5 bases). Per the germline V gene, CDR1 is MGHDK and CDR2 is SYGVNS. This CDR3 spans 17 amino acids. V was shortened by 1 base and J by 3 bases, with 18 bases between the two germline ends. The DNA of the CDR3 is TGTGCCAGCAGTGAATGGGGGGACGAGGGCAGGGACACTGAAGCTTTCTTT. Its protein product is CASSEWGDEGRDTEAFF.

The J gene is TRBJ1-6, the V gene TRBV21-1; the DNA was not compared with TRBD1, the D call given in the table. TRBV21-1 is labeled a pseudogene. The CDR3 spans 15 residues. CDR3 loop: CASSCRDRGNSPLHF. CDR3 in DNA: TGTGCCAGCAGCTGCCGGGACAGGGGCAATTCACCCCTCCACTTT.

V usage is TRBV6-6 and J usage is TRBJ2-1; no clear D gene. The CDR3 totals 15 residues. Germline V lookup: CDR1 MNHNY, CDR2 SVGAGI (reference sequence). Between the trimmed V and J ends, which lost 5 bases and 0 bases, there was a span of 11 bases. The CDR3 here is CASSQTSSSYNEQFF. The CDR3, as DNA: TGTGCCAGCAGTCAGACATCGAGCTCCTACAATGAGCAGTTCTTC.

The CDR3 DNA reads TGTGCCAGCAGTTCGGACAGGGTTGAGCAGTTCTTC. Translation gives CASSSDRVEQFF. V gene TRBV28 combines with J gene TRBJ2-1, with 8 bases fitting TRBD1. The CDR3 extends over 12 amino acids. V was clipped by 4 bases and J by 9 bases; unmatched bases: 2. CDR1 is MDHEN, CDR2 SYDVKM, per germline.

This chain links TRBV4-1 with TRBJ2-7; 10 bases agree with TRBD2. Trimming at V came to 1 base and at J to 4 bases, leaving 4 bases not matched to a gene. Looked up from germline, CDR1 is MGHRA and CDR2 is YSYEKL. The CDR3 runs 15 residues. Here the CDR3 DNA reads TGCGCCAGCAGCCAAGGGACTAGCGGAGATTACGAGCAGTACTTC. It yields the protein CASSQGTSGDYEQYF.

V gene TRBV28 combines with J gene TRBJ2-2, with a possible D match to TRBD2 (5 bases). V dropped 2 bases and J dropped 6 bases, with 7 bases sitting between them. The CDR3 is 13 amino acids. Germline assignment: CDR1 MDHEN and CDR2 SYDVKM. The CDR3 region is CASSLAGAGELFF. The CDR3 nucleotides read TGTGCCAGCAGTTTAGCGGGCGCCGGGGAGCTGTTTTTT.

The chain is built from TRBV28 and TRBJ2-2; no clear D gene. The CDR3 is 16 amino acids. From germline, CDR1 is MDHEN and CDR2 SYDVKM. The V gene lost 6 bases and the J gene lost 1 base, with 15 bases spanning the gap. CDR3 sequence reads: CASSPSARQNTGELFF. CDR3 in DNA: TGTGCCAGCAGCCCAAGTGCCAGACAGAACACCGGGGAGCTGTTTTTT.

The rearrangement joins TRBV19 to TRBJ1-5; 7 positions match TRBD1. The CDR3 loop spans 18 amino acids. V shed 5 bases, J shed 8 bases, and the junction held 21 bases outside the gene matches. Germline lookup yields CDR1 LNHDA and CDR2 SQIVND (reference sequence). DNA for the CDR3: TGTGCCAGTAGTGGATTTAGGTGGGACAGCTTAAATGTAGAGCCCCAGCATTTT. This encodes CASSGFRWDSLNVEPQHF.

As for this clone: Other DNA variants within this sample encode the same CDR3. V usage is TRBV28 and J usage is TRBJ1-5; 10 bases align to TRBD1. The V gene's germline CDR1 is MDHEN and CDR2 SYDVKM. This CDR3 contains 14 residues. V lost 6 bases, J lost 7 bases, and 6 bases stayed unmatched. CDR3 sequence reads: CASSPGQGRQPQHF. Written as DNA, the CDR3 is TGTGCCAGCAGCCCGGGACAGGGGAGGCAGCCCCAGCATTTT.